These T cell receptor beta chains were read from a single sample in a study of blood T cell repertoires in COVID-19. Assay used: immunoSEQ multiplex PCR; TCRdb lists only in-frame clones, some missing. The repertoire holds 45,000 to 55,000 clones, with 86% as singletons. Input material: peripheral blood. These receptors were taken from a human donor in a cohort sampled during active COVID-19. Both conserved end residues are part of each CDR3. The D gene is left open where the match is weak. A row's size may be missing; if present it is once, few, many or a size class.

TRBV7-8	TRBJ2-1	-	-	CASSPPGSYNEQFF	TGTGCCAGCAGCCCCCCGGGCTCCTACAATGAGCAGTTCTTC
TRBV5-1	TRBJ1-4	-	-	CASSSRDATNEKLFF	TGCGCCAGCAGCTCCCGCGATGCAACTAATGAAAAACTGTTTTTT
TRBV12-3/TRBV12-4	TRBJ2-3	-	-	CASSAITDTQYF	TGTGCCAGCAGCGCGATCACAGATACGCAGTATTTT
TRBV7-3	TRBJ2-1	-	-	CASSPRGYLRNEQFF	TGTGCCAGCAGCCCTCGAGGCTACTTGAGGAATGAGCAGTTCTTC
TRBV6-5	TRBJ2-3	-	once	CASEGLTDTQYF	TGTGCCTCTGAGGGCCTCACAGATACGCAGTATTTT
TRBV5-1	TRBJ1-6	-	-	CASSLGQSLNSPLHF	TGCGCCAGCAGCTTGGGACAGTCGCTGAATTCACCCCTCCACTTT
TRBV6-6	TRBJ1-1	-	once	CASSYSQGSTEAFF	TGTGCCAGCAGTTACTCACAGGGATCGACTGAAGCTTTCTTT
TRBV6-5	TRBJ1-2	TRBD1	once	CASSPRGTGEGYTF	TGTGCCAGCAGTCCCCGTGGGACAGGGGAAGGCTACACCTTC
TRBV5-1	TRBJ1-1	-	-	CASSLSGSGDTEAFF	TGCGCCAGCAGCTTAAGCGGGAGCGGAGACACTGAAGCTTTCTTT
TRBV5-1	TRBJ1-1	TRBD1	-	CASTSQGGTEAFF	TGCGCCAGCACCTCACAGGGGGGGACTGAAGCTTTCTTT
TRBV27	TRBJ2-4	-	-	CASSSPLKLAKNIQYF	TGTGCCAGCAGTTCTCCCCTAAAACTAGCCAAAAACATTCAGTACTTC
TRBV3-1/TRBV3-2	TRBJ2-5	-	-	CASSQNGQSQETQYF	TGTGCCAGCAGCCAAAACGGACAGTCCCAAGAGACCCAGTACTTC
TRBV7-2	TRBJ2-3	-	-	CASSLERGVAQYF	TGTGCCAGCAGCTTAGAGCGCGGGGTGGCGCAGTATTTT
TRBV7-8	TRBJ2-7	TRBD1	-	CASSGRGPEQYF	TGTGCCAGCAGCGGCAGGGGGCCCGAGCAGTACTTC